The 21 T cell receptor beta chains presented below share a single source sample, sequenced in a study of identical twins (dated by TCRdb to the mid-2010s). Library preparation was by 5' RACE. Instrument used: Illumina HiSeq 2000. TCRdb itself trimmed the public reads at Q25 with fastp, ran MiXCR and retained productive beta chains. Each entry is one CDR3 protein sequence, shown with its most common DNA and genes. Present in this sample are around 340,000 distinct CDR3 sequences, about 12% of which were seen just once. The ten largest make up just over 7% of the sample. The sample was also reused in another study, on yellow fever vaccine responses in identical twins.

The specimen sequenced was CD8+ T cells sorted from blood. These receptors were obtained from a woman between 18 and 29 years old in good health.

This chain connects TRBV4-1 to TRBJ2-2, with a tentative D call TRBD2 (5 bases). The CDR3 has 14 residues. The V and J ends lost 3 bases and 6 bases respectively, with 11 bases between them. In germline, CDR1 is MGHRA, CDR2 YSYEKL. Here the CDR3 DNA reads TGCGCCAGCAGCCACGGACTCCCTGCCGGGGAGCTGTTTTTT. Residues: CASSHGLPAGELFF.

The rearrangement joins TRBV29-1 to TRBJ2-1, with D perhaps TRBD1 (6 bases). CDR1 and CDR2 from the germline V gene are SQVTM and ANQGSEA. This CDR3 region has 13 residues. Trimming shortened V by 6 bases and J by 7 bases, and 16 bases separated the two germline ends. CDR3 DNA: TGCAGCGTCGCTGGGGGCGGCCAAAATGAGCAGTTCTTC. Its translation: CSVAGGGQNEQFF.

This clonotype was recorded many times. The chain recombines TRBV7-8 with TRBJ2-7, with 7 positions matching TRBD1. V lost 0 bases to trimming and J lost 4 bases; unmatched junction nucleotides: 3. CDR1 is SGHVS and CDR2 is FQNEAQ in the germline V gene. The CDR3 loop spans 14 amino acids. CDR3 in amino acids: CASSLAGGAYEQYF. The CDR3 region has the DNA TGTGCCAGCAGCTTAGCAGGGGGCGCGTACGAGCAGTACTTC.

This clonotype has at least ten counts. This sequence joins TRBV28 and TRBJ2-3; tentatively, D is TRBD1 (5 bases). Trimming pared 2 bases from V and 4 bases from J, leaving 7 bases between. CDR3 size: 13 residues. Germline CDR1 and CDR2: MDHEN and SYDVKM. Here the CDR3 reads CASSLGAADTQYF. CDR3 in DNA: TGTGCCAGCAGTTTAGGGGCGGCAGATACGCAGTATTTT.

The CDR3 protein is CASSSRTGGSGNTIYF. The CDR3 nucleotides read TGTGCCAGCAGTTCCCGGACAGGAGGCTCTGGAAACACCATATATTTT. The V gene is TRBV27, the J gene TRBJ1-3; 7 nucleotides agree with TRBD1. Germline CDR1 is MNHEY and CDR2 is SMNVEV (reference sequence). Trimming cost V 4 bases and J 0 bases; bases outside gene matches: 6. This CDR3 region has 16 residues.

Here the CDR3 DNA reads TGTGCCAGCAGCTCGAGTGGAGGACACAGGAGTGAGCAGTTCTTC. Its translation: CASSSSGGHRSEQFF. This chain links TRBV13 with TRBJ2-1; D is possibly TRBD1 or TRBD2 (5 bases each). Germline V lookup: CDR1 PRHDT, CDR2 FYEKMQ (reference sequence). Trimming cost V 4 bases and J 9 bases, with 19 bases left between them. CDR3 length equals 15 residues. The full variable domain, completed using reference TRBV13 and TRBJ2-1, is AAGVIQSPRHLIKEKRETATLKCYPIPRHDTVYWYQQGPGQDPQFLISFYEKMQSDKGSIPDRFSAQQFSDYHSELNMSSLELGDSALYFCASSSSGGHRSEQFFGPGTRLTVL.

CDR3 residues: CSARESLFYGGETQYF. The CDR3 DNA reads TGCAGTGCTAGAGAGTCACTATTTTATGGGGGAGAAACCCAGTACTTC. The chain recombines TRBV20-1 with TRBJ2-5; D tentatively fits TRBD1 or TRBD2 (5 bases each). Trimming stripped 0 bases from V and 8 bases from J, with 22 bases between. From germline, CDR1 is DFQATT and CDR2 SNEGSKA (reference sequence). This CDR3 is 16 amino acids long.

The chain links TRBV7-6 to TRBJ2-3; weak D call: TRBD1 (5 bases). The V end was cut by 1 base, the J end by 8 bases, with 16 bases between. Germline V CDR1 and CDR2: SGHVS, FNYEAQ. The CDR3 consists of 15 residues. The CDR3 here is CASSLGSQLGATQYF. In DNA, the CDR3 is TGTGCCAGCAGCTTAGGGTCCCAGTTAGGGGCTACGCAGTATTTT. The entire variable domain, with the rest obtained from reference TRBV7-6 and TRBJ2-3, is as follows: GAGVSQSPRYKVTKRGQDVALRCDPISGHVSLYWYRQALGQGPEFLTYFNYEAQQDKSGLPNDRFSAERPEGSISTLTIQRTEQRDSAMYRCASSLGSQLGATQYFGPGTRLTVL.

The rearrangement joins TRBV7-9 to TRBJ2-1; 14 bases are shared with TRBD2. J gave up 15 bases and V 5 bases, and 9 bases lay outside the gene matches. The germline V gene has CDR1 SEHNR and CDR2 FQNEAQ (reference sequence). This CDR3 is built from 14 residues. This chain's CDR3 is CASSPPTSGGAGFF. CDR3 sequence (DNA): TGTGCCAGCAGCCCACCGACTAGCGGGGGGGCTGGGTTCTTC.

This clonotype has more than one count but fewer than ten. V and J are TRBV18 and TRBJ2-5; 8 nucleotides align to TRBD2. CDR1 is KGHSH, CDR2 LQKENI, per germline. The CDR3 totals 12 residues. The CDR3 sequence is CAARGARETQYF. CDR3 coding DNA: TGTGCAGCGCGGGGGGCACGTGAGACCCAGTACTTC.

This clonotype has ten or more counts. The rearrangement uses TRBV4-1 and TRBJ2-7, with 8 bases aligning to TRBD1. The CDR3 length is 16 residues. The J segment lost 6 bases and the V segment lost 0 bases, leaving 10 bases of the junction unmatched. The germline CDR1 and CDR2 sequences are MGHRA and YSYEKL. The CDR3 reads CASSQEISQGAAEQYF. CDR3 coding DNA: TGCGCCAGCAGCCAAGAGATATCCCAGGGGGCGGCCGAGCAGTACTTC.

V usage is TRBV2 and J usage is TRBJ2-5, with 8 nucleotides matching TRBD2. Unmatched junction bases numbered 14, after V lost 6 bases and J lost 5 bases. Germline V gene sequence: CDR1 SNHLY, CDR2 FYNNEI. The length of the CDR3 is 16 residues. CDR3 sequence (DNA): TGTGCCAGCAGGGAAACCACTAGCGGAGGGGAGGAGACCCAGTACTTC. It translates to CASRETTSGGEETQYF.

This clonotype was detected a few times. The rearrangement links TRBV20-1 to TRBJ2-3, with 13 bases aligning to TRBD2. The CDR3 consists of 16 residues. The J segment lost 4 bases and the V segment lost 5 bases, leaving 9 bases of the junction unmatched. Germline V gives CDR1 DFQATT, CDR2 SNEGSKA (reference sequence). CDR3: CSAAPITSGRADTQYF. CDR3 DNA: TGCAGTGCTGCCCCTATCACTAGCGGGAGGGCAGATACGCAGTATTTT.

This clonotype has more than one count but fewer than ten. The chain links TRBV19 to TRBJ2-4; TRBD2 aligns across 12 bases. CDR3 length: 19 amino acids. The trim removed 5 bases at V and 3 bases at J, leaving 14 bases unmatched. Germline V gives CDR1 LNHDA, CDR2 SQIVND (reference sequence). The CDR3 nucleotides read TGTGCCAGTAGTGGTACCCCGGGCCTAGCGGGAGGGGACAAAAACATTCAGTACTTC. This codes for CASSGTPGLAGGDKNIQYF.

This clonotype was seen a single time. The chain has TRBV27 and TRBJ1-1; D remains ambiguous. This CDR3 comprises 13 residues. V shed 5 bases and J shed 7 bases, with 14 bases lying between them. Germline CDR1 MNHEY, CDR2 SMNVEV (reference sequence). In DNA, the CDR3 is TGTGCCAGCAGTCCCTACAGCACCCGTGAAGCTTTCTTT. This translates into CASSPYSTREAFF.

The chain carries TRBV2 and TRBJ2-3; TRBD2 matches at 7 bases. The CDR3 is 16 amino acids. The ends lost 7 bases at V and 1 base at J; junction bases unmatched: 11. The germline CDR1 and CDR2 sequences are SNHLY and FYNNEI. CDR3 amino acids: CASIRRGWTGTDTQYF. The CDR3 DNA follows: TGTGCCAGCATTAGGCGGGGGTGGACTGGCACAGATACGCAGTATTTT.

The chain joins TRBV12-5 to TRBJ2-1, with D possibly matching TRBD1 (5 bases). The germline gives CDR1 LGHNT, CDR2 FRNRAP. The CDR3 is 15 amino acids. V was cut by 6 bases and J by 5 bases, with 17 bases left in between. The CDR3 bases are TGTGCTAGTGGCCCACTTAGCAGGGCCGACAATGAGCAGTTCTTC. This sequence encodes CASGPLSRADNEQFF.

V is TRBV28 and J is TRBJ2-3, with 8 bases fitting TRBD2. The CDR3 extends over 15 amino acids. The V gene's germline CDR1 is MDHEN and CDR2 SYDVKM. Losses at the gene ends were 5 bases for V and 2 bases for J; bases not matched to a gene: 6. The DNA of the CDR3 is TGTGCCAGCAGTCCGGGGGGGGTGCACACAGATACGCAGTATTTT. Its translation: CASSPGGVHTDTQYF. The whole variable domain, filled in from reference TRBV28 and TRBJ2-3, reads DVKVTQSSRYLVKRTGEKVFLECVQDMDHENMFWYRQDPGLGLRLIYFSYDVKMKEKGDIPEGYSVSREKKERFSLILESASTNQTSMYLCASSPGGVHTDTQYFGPGTRLTVL.

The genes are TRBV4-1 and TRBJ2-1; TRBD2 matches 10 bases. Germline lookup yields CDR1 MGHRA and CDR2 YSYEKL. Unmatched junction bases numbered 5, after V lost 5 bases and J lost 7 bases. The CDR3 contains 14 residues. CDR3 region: CASSTIAGGNEQFF. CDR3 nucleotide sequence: TGCGCCAGCAGCACAATAGCGGGGGGTAATGAGCAGTTCTTC.

This CDR3 reads CASSSHGLDNEQFF. The CDR3, as DNA: TGTGCCAGCAGCTCACACGGCCTAGACAATGAGCAGTTCTTC. This chain connects TRBV7-9 to TRBJ2-1; D ambiguous. V gave up 4 bases and J gave up 5 bases, with 12 bases separating them. Germline CDR1 and CDR2: SEHNR and FQNEAQ (reference sequence). This CDR3 comprises 14 residues.

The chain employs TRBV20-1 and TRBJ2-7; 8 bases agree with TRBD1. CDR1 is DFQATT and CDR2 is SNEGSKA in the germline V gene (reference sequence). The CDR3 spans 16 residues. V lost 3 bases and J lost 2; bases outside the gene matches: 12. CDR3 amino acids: CSASGLAGGSAYEQYV. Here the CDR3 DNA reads TGCAGTGCTAGTGGGCTGGCAGGGGGCTCTGCCTACGAGCAGTACGTC.